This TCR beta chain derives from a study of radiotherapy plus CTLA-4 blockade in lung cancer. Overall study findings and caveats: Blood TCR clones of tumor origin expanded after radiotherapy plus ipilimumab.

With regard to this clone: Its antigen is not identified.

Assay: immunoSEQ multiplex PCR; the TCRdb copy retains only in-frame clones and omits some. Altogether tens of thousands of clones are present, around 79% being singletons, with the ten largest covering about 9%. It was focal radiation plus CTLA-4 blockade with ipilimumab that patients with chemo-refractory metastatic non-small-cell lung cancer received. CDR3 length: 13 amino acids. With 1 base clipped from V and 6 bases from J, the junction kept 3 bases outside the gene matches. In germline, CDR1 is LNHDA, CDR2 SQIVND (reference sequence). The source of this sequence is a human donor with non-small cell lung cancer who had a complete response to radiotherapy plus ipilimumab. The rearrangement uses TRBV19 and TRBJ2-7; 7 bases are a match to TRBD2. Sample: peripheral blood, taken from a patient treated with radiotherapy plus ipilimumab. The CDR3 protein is CASSIGSGTEQYV. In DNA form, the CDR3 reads TGTGCCAGTAGTATAGGGAGCGGGACCGAGCAGTACGTC.